The 24 T cell receptor beta chains given below trace back to one sample, sequenced in a study of blood T cell repertoires in COVID-19 (dated by TCRdb to about 2020). Libraries were made using the immunoSEQ multiplex PCR assay. TCRdb mirrors the immuneACCESS table, restricted to in-frame sequences. Some clones are absent from its copies; in checked studies, under half trace to an unresolved V gene, and the reason for the others is unknown. The table for this sample lists around 200,000 clones; approximately 88% of them were counted only once. About 7% of the sample comes from the top ten. The sample was peripheral blood. The receptors derive from a middle-aged man with acute or convalescent COVID-19.

The genes are TRBV5-1 and TRBJ2-7; possible D gene TRBD1, 5 bases. This CDR3 region has 14 residues. V lost 4 bases and J lost 6, with 17 bases in between. Germline V lookup: CDR1 SGHRS, CDR2 YFSETQ. CDR3 residues: CASSPTTGSGEQYF. CDR3 sequence (DNA): TGCGCCAGCAGCCCTACTACAGGATCGGGCGAGCAGTACTTC. Looking up the rest from reference TRBV5-1 and TRBJ2-7 gives the full variable domain: KAGVTQTPRYLIKTRGQQVTLSCSPISGHRSVSWYQQTPGQGLQFLFEYFSETQRNKGNFPGRFSGRQFSNSRSEMNVSTLELGDSALYLCASSPTTGSGEQYFGPGTRLTVT.

CDR3 sequence reads: CAISELQGGGYTF. The CDR3 bases are TGTGCCATCAGTGAGCTACAGGGGGGTGGCTACACCTTC. The V call is TRBV10-3, the J call TRBJ1-2; 8 bases are a match to TRBD1. CDR3 length: 13 amino acids. With V trimmed by 2 bases and J by 7 bases, 3 bases remained unmatched. The germline V gene encodes CDR1 ENHRY and CDR2 SYGVKD.

This clone has just one count. The chain joins TRBV7-2 to TRBJ2-3; possibly TRBD1 for D (7 bases). CDR3 size: 16 residues. The V and J ends lost 0 bases and 3 bases respectively, with 13 bases between them. Germline V gives CDR1 SGHTA, CDR2 FQGNSA. The chain's CDR3 is CASSLAWAGGTDTQYF. The CDR3 coding sequence is TGTGCCAGCAGCTTAGCCTGGGCAGGGGGGACAGATACGCAGTATTTT. The whole variable domain, filled in from reference TRBV7-2 and TRBJ2-3, reads GAGVSQSPSNKVTEKGKDVELRCDPISGHTALYWYRQSLGQGLEFLIYFQGNSAPDKSGLPSDRFSAERTGGSVSTLTIQRTQQEDSAVYLCASSLAWAGGTDTQYFGPGTRLTVL.

The V gene is TRBV19, the J gene TRBJ1-5; a possible D gene is TRBD1 (6 bases). V was pared by 6 bases and J by 2 bases, with 11 bases between. The CDR3 spans 14 residues. Germline V gene lookup returns CDR1 LNHDA and CDR2 SQIVND (reference sequence). CDR3 bases: TGTGCCAGTAGGGAACAGGGAGGCAATCAGCCCCAGCATTTT. Amino acid sequence: CASREQGGNQPQHF. Variable domain in full (rest from reference TRBV19 and TRBJ1-5): DGGITQSPKYLFRKEGQNVTLSCEQNLNHDAMYWYRQDPGQGLRLIYYSQIVNDFQKGDIAEGYSVSREKKESFPLTVTSAQKNPTAFYLCASREQGGNQPQHFGDGTRLSIL.

This chain uses TRBV28 with TRBJ1-4; 7 positions agree with TRBD1. CDR3 size: 13 residues. With V trimmed by 6 bases and J by 5 bases, 3 bases remained unmatched. The V gene's germline CDR1 is MDHEN and CDR2 SYDVKM. DNA for the CDR3: TGTGCCAGCAGGAAACAGGGGAATGAAAAACTGTTTTTT. Translated: CASRKQGNEKLFF.

Worth noting for this clone: Other nucleotide sequences from this sample produce the same CDR3. The chain is built from TRBV9 and TRBJ2-1, with 10 bases fitting TRBD2. V lost 2 bases and J lost 4; bases outside the gene matches: 6. Germline loops: CDR1 SGDLS, CDR2 YYNGEE. The CDR3 totals 16 residues. CDR3 sequence reads: CASSVGGSGGYNEQFF. CDR3 sequence (DNA): TGTGCCAGCAGCGTCGGAGGTAGCGGGGGGTACAATGAGCAGTTCTTC.

This chain uses TRBV9 with TRBJ2-3, with D perhaps TRBD2 (6 bases). CDR1 is SGDLS, CDR2 YYNGEE, per germline. Trimming pared 4 bases from V and 0 bases from J, leaving 9 bases between. This CDR3 is built from 14 residues. This CDR3 reads CASSISGSTDTQYF. In DNA form, the CDR3 reads TGTGCCAGCAGCATTAGCGGAAGCACAGATACGCAGTATTTT.

This chain joins TRBV3-1 (or the pseudogene TRBV3-2) and TRBJ2-1, with TRBD1 as a possible D gene (6 bases). There are 17 residues in the CDR3. Germline V gene data show CDR1 as LGHDT and CDR2 as YNNKEL (reference sequence). V gave up 1 base and J gave up 5 bases, with 18 bases separating them. The CDR3 reads CASSQVPPMGHHNEQFF. CDR3 DNA sequence: TGTGCCAGCAGCCAAGTCCCGCCGATGGGACACCACAATGAGCAGTTCTTC.

V is TRBV24-1 and J is TRBJ2-7, with 8 bases identical to TRBD2. The CDR3 contains 16 residues. Germline CDR1 is KGHDR and CDR2 is SFDVKD. V lost 3 bases to trimming and J lost 7 bases; unmatched junction nucleotides: 13. CDR3 region: CATSDPLAGGSLEQYF. For the CDR3, the DNA is TGTGCCACCAGTGATCCCCTCGCGGGGGGTTCTTTGGAGCAGTACTTC.

V gene TRBV5-1 combines with J gene TRBJ1-4, with D tentatively TRBD1 (6 bases). The CDR3 has 15 residues. CDR1 and CDR2 from the germline V gene are SGHRS and YFSETQ. V dropped 5 bases and J dropped 3 bases, with 14 bases sitting between them. The CDR3 DNA reads TGCGCCAGCAGAAAGGGGGGGCGACCTAATGAAAAACTGTTTTTT. Translating gives CASRKGGRPNEKLFF.

V usage is TRBV19 and J usage is TRBJ2-1; TRBD2 aligns across 16 bases. The CDR3 loop spans 17 amino acids. The V gene's germline CDR1 is LNHDA and CDR2 SQIVND (reference sequence). V trimming: 3 bases; J trimming: 6 bases; junction bases outside the gene matches: 5. CDR3 sequence reads: CASSIGTSGGAFNEQFF. In DNA form, the CDR3 reads TGTGCCAGTAGTATCGGGACTAGCGGGGGGGCCTTCAATGAGCAGTTCTTC.

The chain has TRBV30 and TRBJ1-2; possible D gene TRBD1, 5 bases. The CDR3 has 15 residues. V was clipped by 0 bases and J by 5 bases, with 16 bases between them. From germline, CDR1 is GTSNPN and CDR2 SVGIG (reference sequence). CDR3 in DNA: TGTGCCTGGAGTGTACTTTGGGAAGGGGAATATGGCTACACCTTC. Protein sequence: CAWSVLWEGEYGYTF. Together with reference TRBV30 and TRBJ1-2, the CDR3 gives the full variable domain: SQTIHQWPATLVQPVGSPLSLECTVEGTSNPNLYWYRQAAGRGLQLLFYSVGIGQISSEVPQNLSASRPQDRQFILSSKKLLLSDSGFYLCAWSVLWEGEYGYTFGSGTRLTVV.

V and J are TRBV6-6 and TRBJ2-7, with 7 nucleotides matching TRBD1. After removal of 8 bases from V and 4 bases from J, the junction contained 8 bases not matched to a gene. This CDR3 comprises 13 residues. Germline V CDR1 and CDR2: MNHNY, SVGAGI (reference sequence). In DNA form, the CDR3 reads TGTGCCAGCGCCCCGGGACAGACGTACGAGCAGTACTTC. Protein product: CASAPGQTYEQYF.

The chain recombines TRBV7-2 with TRBJ2-5, with D possibly being TRBD1 (6 bases). Germline assignment: CDR1 SGHTA and CDR2 FQGNSA. The CDR3 runs 15 residues. The ends were cut back, 3 bases at V and 4 bases at J, with 15 bases in the middle. This CDR3 is CASSFPSGAGETQYF. In DNA, the CDR3 is TGTGCCAGCAGCTTCCCCTCAGGGGCGGGAGAGACCCAGTACTTC.

This chain uses TRBV19 with TRBJ2-3; 8 nucleotides agree with TRBD1. Germline lookup yields CDR1 LNHDA and CDR2 SQIVND (reference sequence). V was clipped by 2 bases and J by 6 bases; unmatched bases: 7. The CDR3 has 15 amino acids. The CDR3 region is CASSIQGAGSDTQYF. Written as DNA, the CDR3 is TGTGCCAGTAGTATACAGGGGGCGGGCAGCGATACGCAGTATTTT.

The chain recombines TRBV4-3 with TRBJ1-2; D remains unclear. The germline CDR1 and CDR2 sequences are LGHNA and YSLEER. This CDR3 spans 15 amino acids. Trimming took 5 bases from V and 0 from J, leaving 13 bases between them. CDR3 DNA sequence: TGCGCCAGCAGCAGAGGGCGGATTCCTAACTATGGCTACACCTTC. This codes for CASSRGRIPNYGYTF.

The chain recombines TRBV5-1 with TRBJ1-1, with D possibly matching TRBD1 (5 bases). CDR1 and CDR2 from the germline V gene are SGHRS and YFSETQ. V lost 4 bases to trimming and J lost 8 bases, with 15 bases between them. The CDR3 sequence is 13 residues long. The CDR3 sequence is CASSRFSGAEAFF. CDR3 coding DNA: TGCGCCAGCAGCAGATTTTCTGGGGCAGAAGCTTTCTTT.

This sequence joins TRBV5-6 and TRBJ2-1, with D possibly TRBD2 on 6 matching bases. Trimming took off 5 bases at V and 14 bases at J, with 17 bases between the two ends. CDR1 SGHDT and CDR2 YYEEEE come from the germline V gene. This CDR3 spans 12 amino acids. The CDR3 sequence: CASREPGLGEFF. Here the CDR3 DNA reads TGTGCCAGCAGAGAGCCGGGACTCGGGGAGTTCTTC.

CDR3 nucleotide sequence: TGTGCCAGCAGTGAAACAGGGGGCGGTCAGCCCCAGCATTTT. This gives the protein CASSETGGGQPQHF. The chain has TRBV6-1 and TRBJ1-5; 9 bases map to TRBD1. Germline assignment: CDR1 MNHNS and CDR2 SASEGT. Germline trimming cut 2 bases from V and 6 bases from J; bases unmatched to any gene: 2. The CDR3 length is 14 residues.

CDR3 in amino acids: CASSLEPTGTFTDTQYF. The DNA of the CDR3 is TGCGCCAGCAGCTTGGAGCCAACCGGGACTTTCACAGATACGCAGTATTTT. V usage is TRBV5-1 and J usage is TRBJ2-3; TRBD2 is a possible D gene (6 bases). Trimming took 0 bases from V and 2 from J, leaving 16 bases between them. The CDR3 is 17 residues long. Germline CDR1 and CDR2: SGHRS and YFSETQ.

The V call is TRBV3-1 (or the pseudogene TRBV3-2), the J call TRBJ1-6, with D maybe TRBD1 (5 bases). The germline gives CDR1 LGHDT, CDR2 YNNKEL (reference sequence). Between the trimmed V and J ends, which lost 4 bases and 4 bases, there was a span of 14 bases. The CDR3 has 16 residues. CDR3 protein: CASSPVRGRYNSPLHF. The CDR3 nucleotides read TGTGCCAGCAGCCCCGTAAGGGGAAGATATAATTCACCCCTCCACTTT.

The gene calls are TRBV4-2 and TRBJ2-7, with D possibly TRBD1 on 5 matching bases. Germline lookup yields CDR1 LGHNA and CDR2 YNFKEQ. V was pared by 0 bases and J by 3 bases, with 6 bases between. This CDR3 has 13 amino acids. In DNA, the CDR3 is TGTGCCAGCAGCCAAGATGACAGCTACGAGCAGTACTTC. Protein product: CASSQDDSYEQYF.

V and J are TRBV15 and TRBJ1-2; D is undetermined. The ends were cut back, 0 bases at V and 6 bases at J, with 20 bases in the middle. CDR3 size: 17 residues. Germline CDR1 is LNHNV and CDR2 is YYDKDF (reference sequence). The CDR3 DNA sequence: TGTGCCACCAGCAGAGATCTTTTATCGGCCAGAGCGGATGGCTACACCTTC. It codes for CATSRDLLSARADGYTF.

The chain links TRBV7-2 to TRBJ1-2; 7 bases are shared with TRBD1. Germline trimming cut 5 bases from V and 7 bases from J; bases unmatched to any gene: 7. The CDR3 sequence is 13 residues long. Germline loops: CDR1 SGHTA, CDR2 FQGNSA. The CDR3 sequence: CASSLDRLGGYTF. The CDR3 nucleotides read TGTGCCAGCAGCCTGGACAGGCTCGGTGGCTACACCTTC.